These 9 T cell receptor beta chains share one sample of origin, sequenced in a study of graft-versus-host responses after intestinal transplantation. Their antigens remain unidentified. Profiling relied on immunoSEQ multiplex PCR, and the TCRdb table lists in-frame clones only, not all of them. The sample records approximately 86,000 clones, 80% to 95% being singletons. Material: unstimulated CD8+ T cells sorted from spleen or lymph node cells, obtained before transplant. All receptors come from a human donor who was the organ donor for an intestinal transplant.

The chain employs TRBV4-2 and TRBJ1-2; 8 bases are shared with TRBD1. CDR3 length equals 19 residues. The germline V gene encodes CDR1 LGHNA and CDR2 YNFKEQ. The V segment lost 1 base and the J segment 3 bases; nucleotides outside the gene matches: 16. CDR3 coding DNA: TGTGCCAGCAGCCAAGGAGGTGGACGGTCCCAGGGGGCGGACTATGGCTACACCTTC. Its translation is CASSQGGGRSQGADYGYTF.

CDR3 sequence: CASSDRGDQPQHF. The CDR3 DNA is TGCGCCAGCAGTGACAGGGGGGATCAGCCCCAGCATTTT. The chain carries TRBV10-1 and TRBJ1-5, with 7 positions matching TRBD1. Germline-derived CDR1 and CDR2 are WNHNN and SYGVQD (reference sequence). With 3 bases clipped from V and 5 bases from J, the junction kept 1 base outside the gene matches. CDR3 length equals 13 residues.

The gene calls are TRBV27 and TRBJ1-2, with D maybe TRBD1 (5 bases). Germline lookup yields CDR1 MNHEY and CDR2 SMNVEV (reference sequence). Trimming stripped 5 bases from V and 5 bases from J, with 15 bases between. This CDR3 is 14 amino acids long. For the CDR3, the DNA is TGTGCCAGCAGTCACCAGGGCCCCCAATATGGCTACACCTTC. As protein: CASSHQGPQYGYTF.

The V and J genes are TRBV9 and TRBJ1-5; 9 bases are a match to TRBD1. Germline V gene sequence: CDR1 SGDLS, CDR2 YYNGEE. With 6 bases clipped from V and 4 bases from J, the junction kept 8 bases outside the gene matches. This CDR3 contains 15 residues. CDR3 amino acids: CASKDRGRSNQPQHF. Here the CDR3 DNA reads TGTGCCAGCAAGGACAGGGGACGGAGTAATCAGCCCCAGCATTTT.

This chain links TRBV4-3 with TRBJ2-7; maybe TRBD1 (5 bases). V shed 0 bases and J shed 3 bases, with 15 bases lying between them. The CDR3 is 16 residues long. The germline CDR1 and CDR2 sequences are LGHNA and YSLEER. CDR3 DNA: TGCGCCAGCAGCCAAGATCGACAGCGACTCATCTACGAGCAGTACTTC. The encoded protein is CASSQDRQRLIYEQYF.

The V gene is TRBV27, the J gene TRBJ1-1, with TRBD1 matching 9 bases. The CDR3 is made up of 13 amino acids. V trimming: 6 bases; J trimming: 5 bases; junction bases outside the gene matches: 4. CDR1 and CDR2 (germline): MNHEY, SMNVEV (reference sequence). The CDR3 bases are TGTGCCAGCAGACTAGGGACAGGGACTGAAGCTTTCTTT. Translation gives CASRLGTGTEAFF.

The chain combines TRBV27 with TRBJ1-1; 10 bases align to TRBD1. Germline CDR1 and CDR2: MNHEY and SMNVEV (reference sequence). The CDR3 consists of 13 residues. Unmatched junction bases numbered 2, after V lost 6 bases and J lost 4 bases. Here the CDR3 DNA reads TGTGCCAGCAGAGACAGGGGGCTCACTGAAGCTTTCTTT. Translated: CASRDRGLTEAFF.

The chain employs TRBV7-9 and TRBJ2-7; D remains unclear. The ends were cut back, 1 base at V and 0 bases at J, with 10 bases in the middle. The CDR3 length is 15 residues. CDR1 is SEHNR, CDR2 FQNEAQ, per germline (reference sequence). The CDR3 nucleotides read TGTGCCAGCAGCTTAGTGACTCGAAGCTCCTACGAGCAGTACTTC. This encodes CASSLVTRSSYEQYF.

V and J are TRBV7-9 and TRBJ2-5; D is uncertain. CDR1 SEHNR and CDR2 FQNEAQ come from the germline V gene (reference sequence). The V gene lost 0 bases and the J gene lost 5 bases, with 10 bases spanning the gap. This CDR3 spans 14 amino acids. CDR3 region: CASSLAKAWETQYF. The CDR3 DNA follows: TGTGCCAGCAGCTTAGCGAAAGCATGGGAGACCCAGTACTTC.